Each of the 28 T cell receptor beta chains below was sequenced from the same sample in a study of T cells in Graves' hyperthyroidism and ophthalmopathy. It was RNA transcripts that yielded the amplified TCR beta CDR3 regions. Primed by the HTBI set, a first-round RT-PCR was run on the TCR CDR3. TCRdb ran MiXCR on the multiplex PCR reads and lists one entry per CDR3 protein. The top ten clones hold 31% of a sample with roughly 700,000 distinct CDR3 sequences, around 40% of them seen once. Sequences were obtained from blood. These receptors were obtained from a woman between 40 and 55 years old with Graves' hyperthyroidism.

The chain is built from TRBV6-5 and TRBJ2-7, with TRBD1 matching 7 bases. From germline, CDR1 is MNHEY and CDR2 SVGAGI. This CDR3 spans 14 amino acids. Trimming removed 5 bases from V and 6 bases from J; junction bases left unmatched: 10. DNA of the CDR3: TGTGCCAGCAGTATCCCCCGGGACAGCCGCGAGCAGTACTTC. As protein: CASSIPRDSREQYF.

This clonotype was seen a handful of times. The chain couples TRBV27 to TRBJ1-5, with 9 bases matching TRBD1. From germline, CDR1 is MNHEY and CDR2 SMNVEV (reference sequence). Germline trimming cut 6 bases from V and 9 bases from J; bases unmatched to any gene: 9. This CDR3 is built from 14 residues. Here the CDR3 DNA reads TGTGCCAGCAGGATGAGACAGGGGGGGGGGCCCCAGCATTTT. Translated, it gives CASRMRQGGGPQHF.

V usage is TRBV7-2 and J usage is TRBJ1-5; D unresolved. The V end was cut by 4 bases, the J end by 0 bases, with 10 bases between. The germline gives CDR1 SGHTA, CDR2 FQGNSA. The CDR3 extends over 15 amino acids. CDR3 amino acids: CASSSEIYSNQPQHF. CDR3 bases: TGTGCCAGCAGCTCCGAAATTTATAGCAATCAGCCCCAGCATTTT. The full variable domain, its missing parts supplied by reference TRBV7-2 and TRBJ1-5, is GAGVSQSPSNKVTEKGKDVELRCDPISGHTALYWYRQSLGQGLEFLIYFQGNSAPDKSGLPSDRFSAERTGGSVSTLTIQRTQQEDSAVYLCASSSEIYSNQPQHFGDGTRLSIL.

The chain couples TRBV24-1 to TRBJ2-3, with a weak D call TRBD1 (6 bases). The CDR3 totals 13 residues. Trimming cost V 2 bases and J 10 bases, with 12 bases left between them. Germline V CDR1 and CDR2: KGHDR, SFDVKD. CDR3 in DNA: TGTGCCACCAGTGATTCACGGACAGTTTCGCAGTATTTT. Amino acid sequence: CATSDSRTVSQYF.

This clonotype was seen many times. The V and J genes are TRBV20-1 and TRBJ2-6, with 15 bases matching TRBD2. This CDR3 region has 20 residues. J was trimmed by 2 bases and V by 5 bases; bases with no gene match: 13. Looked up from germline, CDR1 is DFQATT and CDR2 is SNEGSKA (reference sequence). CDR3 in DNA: TGCAGTGCTTTAGGACTAGCGGGAGGGTCGAACTCTCCTGGGGCCAACGTCCTGACTTTC. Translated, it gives CSALGLAGGSNSPGANVLTF.

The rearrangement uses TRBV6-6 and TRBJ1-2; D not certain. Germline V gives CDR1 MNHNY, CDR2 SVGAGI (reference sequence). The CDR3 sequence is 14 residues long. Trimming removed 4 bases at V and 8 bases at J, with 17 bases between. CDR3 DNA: TGTGCCAGCAGTTCGGGGAGGGTCCCTCGAGGCTACACCTTC. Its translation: CASSSGRVPRGYTF.

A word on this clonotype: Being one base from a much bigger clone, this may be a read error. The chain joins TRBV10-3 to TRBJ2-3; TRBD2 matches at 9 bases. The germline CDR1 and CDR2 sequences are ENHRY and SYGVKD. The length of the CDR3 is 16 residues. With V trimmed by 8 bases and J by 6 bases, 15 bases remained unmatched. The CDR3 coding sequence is TGTGCCATCTCTACCGTGACTAGCGGTTCGGGGGATACGCAGTATTTT. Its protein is CAISTVTSGSGDTQYF.

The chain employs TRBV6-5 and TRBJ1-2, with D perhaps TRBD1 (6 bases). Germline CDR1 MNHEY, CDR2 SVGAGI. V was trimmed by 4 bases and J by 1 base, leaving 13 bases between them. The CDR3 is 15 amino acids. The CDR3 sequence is CASSSAQDSNYGYTF. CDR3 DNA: TGTGCCAGCAGTTCCGCCCAGGACAGTAACTATGGCTACACCTTC.

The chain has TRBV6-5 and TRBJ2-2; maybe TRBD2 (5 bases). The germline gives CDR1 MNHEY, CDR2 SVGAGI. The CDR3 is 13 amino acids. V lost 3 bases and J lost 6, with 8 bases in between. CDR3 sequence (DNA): TGTGCCAGCAGTTATTCTAGCTCCGGGGAGCTGTTTTTT. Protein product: CASSYSSSGELFF.

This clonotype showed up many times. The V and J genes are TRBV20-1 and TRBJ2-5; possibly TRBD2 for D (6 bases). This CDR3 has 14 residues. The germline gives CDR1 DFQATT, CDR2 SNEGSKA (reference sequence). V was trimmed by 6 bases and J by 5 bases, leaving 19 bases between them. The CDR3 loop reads CSARAWRAGETQYF. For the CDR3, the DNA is TGCAGTGCCAGGGCTTGGAGGGCGGGGGAGACCCAGTACTTC.

In nucleotides, the CDR3 is TGTGCCAGCAGCCAAGAAGGGCCGACAGGGTACGAGCAGTACTTC. This gives the protein CASSQEGPTGYEQYF. The chain employs TRBV7-2 and TRBJ2-7; 7 bases are a match to TRBD1. The CDR3 spans 15 residues. After removal of 5 bases from V and 4 bases from J, the junction contained 11 bases not matched to a gene. CDR1 SGHTA and CDR2 FQGNSA come from the germline V gene.

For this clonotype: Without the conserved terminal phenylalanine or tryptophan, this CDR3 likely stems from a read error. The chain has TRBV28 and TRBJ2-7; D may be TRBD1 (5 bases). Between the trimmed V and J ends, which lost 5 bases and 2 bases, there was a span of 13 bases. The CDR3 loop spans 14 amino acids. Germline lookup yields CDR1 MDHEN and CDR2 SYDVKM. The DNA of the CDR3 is TGTGCCAGCAGTATATCGGACACCACCTACGAGCAGTACCTC. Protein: CASSISDTTYEQYL.

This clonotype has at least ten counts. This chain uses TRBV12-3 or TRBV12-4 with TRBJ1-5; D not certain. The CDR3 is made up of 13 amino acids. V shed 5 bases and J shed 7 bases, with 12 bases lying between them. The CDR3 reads CASSGPVGQPQHF. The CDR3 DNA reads TGTGCCAGCAGTGGACCGGTAGGGCAGCCCCAGCATTTT.

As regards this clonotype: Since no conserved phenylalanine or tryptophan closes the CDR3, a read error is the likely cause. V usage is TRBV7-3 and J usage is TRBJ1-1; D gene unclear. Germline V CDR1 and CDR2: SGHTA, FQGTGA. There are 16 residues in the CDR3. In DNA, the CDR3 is TGCGCCAGCAGCCAAGATCCAGGTGCCCTGAACACTGAAGCTTTCCTT. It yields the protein CASSQDPGALNTEAFL.

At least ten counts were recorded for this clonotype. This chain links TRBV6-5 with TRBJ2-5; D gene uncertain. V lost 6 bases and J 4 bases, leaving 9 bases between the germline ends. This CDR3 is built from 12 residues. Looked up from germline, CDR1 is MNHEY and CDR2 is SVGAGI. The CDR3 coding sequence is TGTGCCAGCAGAGCAATCTCAGAGACCCAGTACTTC. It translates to CASRAISETQYF.

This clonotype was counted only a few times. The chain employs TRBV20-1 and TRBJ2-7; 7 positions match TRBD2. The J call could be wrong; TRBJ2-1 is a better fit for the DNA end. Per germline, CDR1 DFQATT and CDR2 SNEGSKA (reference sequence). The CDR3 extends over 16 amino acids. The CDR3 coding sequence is TGCAGTGCTCCCCTGAGGTTGCGGGTGGGGAGGGATGAGCAGTTCTTC. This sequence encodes CSAPLRLRVGRDEQFF.

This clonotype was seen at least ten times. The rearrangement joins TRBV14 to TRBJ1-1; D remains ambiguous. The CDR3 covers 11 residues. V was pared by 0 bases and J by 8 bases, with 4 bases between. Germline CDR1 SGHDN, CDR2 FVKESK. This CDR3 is CASSQDREAFF. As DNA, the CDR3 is TGTGCCAGCAGCCAAGACAGGGAAGCTTTCTTT. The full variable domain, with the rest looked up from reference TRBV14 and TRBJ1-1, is EAGVTQFPSHSVIEKGQTVTLRCDPISGHDNLYWYRRVMGKEIKFLLHFVKESKQDESGMPNNRFLAERTGGTYSTLKVQPAELEDSGVYFCASSQDREAFFGQGTRLTVV.

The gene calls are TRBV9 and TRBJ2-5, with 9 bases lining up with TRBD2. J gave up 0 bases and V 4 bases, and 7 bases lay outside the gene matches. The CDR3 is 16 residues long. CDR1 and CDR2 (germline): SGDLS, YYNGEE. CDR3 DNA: TGTGCCAGCAGCCACTTTAGCGGGGGCAACCAAGAGACCCAGTACTTC. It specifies CASSHFSGGNQETQYF.

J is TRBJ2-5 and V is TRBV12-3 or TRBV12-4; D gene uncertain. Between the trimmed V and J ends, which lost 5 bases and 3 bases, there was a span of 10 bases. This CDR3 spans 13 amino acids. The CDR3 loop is CASSMGNKETQYF. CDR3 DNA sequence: TGTGCCAGCAGTATGGGTAACAAAGAGACCCAGTACTTC.

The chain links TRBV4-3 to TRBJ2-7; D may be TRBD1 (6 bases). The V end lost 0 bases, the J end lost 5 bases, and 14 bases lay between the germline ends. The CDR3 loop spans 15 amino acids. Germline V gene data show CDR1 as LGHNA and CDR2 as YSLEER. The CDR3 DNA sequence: TGCGCCAGCAGCCAAGATCGGGGACATGTCAACGAGCAGTACTTC. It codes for CASSQDRGHVNEQYF.

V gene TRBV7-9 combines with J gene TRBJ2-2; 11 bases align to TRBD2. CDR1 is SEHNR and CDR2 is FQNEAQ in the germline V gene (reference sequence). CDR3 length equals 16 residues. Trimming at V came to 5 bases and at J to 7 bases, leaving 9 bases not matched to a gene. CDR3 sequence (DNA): TGTGCCAGCAGCATTATAGCGGGAGGGCCAATCGGGGAGCTGTTTTTT. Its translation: CASSIIAGGPIGELFF.

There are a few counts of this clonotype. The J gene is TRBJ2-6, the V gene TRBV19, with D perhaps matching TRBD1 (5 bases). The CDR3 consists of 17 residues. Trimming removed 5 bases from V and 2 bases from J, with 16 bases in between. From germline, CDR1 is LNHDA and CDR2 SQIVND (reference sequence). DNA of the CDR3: TGTGCCAGTAGTTTGGACGTCAGGGTGACTGGGGCCAACGTCCTGACTTTC. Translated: CASSLDVRVTGANVLTF.

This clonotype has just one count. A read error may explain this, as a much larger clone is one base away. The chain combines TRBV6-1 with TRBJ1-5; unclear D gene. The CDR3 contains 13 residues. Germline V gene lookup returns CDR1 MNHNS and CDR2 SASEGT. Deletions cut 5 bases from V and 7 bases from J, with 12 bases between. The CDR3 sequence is CASSLPWVQPQHF. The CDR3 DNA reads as TGTGCCAGCAGTCTCCCGTGGGTACAGCCCCAGCATTTT.

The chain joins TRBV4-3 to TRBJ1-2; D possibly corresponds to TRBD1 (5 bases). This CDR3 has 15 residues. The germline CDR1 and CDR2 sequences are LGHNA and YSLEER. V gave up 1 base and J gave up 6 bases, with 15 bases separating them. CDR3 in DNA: TGCGCCAGCAGCCAAGCGAACAGGCCGGGAAATGGCTACACCTTC. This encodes CASSQANRPGNGYTF.

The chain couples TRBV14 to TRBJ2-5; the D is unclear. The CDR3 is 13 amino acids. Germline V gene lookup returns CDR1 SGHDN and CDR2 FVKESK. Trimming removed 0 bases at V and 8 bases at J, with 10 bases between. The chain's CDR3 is CASSQDPPGTQYF. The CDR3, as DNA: TGTGCCAGCAGCCAAGATCCCCCAGGAACCCAGTACTTC.

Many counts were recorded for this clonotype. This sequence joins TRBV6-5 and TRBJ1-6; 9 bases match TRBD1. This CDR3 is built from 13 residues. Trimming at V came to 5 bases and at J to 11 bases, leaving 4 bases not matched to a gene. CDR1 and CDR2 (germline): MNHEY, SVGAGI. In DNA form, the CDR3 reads TGTGCCAGCAGTGATGACAGGGGGACACCCCTCCACTTT. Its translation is CASSDDRGTPLHF.

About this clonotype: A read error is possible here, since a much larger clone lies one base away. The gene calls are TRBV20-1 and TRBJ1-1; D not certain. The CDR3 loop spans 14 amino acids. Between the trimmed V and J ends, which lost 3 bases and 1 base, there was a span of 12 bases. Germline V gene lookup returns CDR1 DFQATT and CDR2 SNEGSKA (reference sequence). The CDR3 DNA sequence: TGCAGTGCTAGTTCGGGAAGCCCGAACACTGAAGCTTTCTTT. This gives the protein CSASSGSPNTEAFF.

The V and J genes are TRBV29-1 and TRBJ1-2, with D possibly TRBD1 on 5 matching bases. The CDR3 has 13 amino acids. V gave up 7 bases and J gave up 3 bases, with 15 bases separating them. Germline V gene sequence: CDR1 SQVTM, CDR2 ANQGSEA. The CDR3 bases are TGCAGCGCTGCGGTGGGGCCTGACTATGGCTACACCTTC. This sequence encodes CSAAVGPDYGYTF.